Below are 26 T cell receptor beta chains sequenced from a single sample in a study of blood T cell repertoires in COVID-19. Only in-frame clones appear in the TCRdb table, and some are missing; sequencing was by immunoSEQ multiplex PCR. Altogether tens of thousands of clones are present, about 86% being singletons, with the ten largest covering 9.5% to 15%. The source material was peripheral blood. Source of these receptors: a human donor in a cohort sampled during active COVID-19.

The chain joins TRBV3-1 (or the pseudogene TRBV3-2) to TRBJ2-7, with D hard to call. This CDR3 region has 13 residues. Trimming pared 4 bases from V and 4 bases from J, leaving 11 bases between. Germline CDR1 and CDR2: LGHDT and YNNKEL (reference sequence). The CDR3 coding sequence is TGTGCCAGCAGCCTTCTGCCCGGTTACGAGCAGTACTTC. Amino acid sequence: CASSLLPGYEQYF.

CDR3 DNA sequence: TGTGCCAGCAGCTATGACAGGGGGGGGACCGGGGAGCTGTTTTTT. Translated, it gives CASSYDRGGTGELFF. The chain recombines TRBV6-5 with TRBJ2-2, with 9 bases fitting TRBD1. CDR3 size: 15 residues. The V gene end was trimmed by 6 bases and the J gene end by 5 bases; junction bases not matched to a gene: 7. The V gene's germline CDR1 is MNHEY and CDR2 SVGAGI.

This chain links TRBV12-3 or TRBV12-4 with TRBJ1-2; D is ambiguous. The CDR3 runs to 13 residues. Trimming removed 5 bases from V and 4 bases from J, with 11 bases in between. The CDR3: CASSLVLIYGYTF. CDR3 nucleotide sequence: TGTGCCAGCAGTCTTGTCCTTATCTATGGCTACACCTTC.

The chain has TRBV29-1 and TRBJ2-5; TRBD1 matches at 9 bases. The CDR3 runs 17 residues. J lost 5 bases, V lost 7 bases, and 20 bases had no gene match. In germline, CDR1 is SQVTM, CDR2 ANQGSEA. The CDR3 bases are TGCAGCGCTCGTCGTTCTATGGGACAGGGAGATGGGGAGACCCAGTACTTC. It encodes CSARRSMGQGDGETQYF.

V is TRBV7-9 and J is TRBJ1-1; the match to TRBD1 covers 8 bases. Germline V lookup: CDR1 SEHNR, CDR2 FQNEAQ (reference sequence). Losses at the gene ends were 5 bases for V and 10 bases for J; bases not matched to a gene: 6. The CDR3 covers 12 residues. CDR3 nucleotides: TGTGCCAGCAGCAAAATACAGGGGGGAGCTTTCTTT. Amino acid sequence: CASSKIQGGAFF.

V is TRBV27 and J is TRBJ2-5; 8 nucleotides line up with TRBD2. The ends lost 5 bases at V and 3 bases at J; junction bases unmatched: 8. CDR3 length: 15 residues. Germline CDR1 MNHEY, CDR2 SMNVEV (reference sequence). The CDR3 protein is CASSDQSGGKETQYF. The CDR3 bases are TGTGCCAGCAGTGATCAAAGCGGGGGAAAAGAGACCCAGTACTTC.

The chain couples TRBV6-5 to TRBJ1-2; D not certain. V was trimmed by 6 bases and J by 8 bases, leaving 16 bases between them. Germline CDR1 and CDR2: MNHEY and SVGAGI. The length of the CDR3 is 13 residues. This chain's CDR3 is CASRRESPGGYTF. Written as DNA, the CDR3 is TGTGCCAGCAGGAGGGAATCCCCGGGAGGCTACACCTTC.

V gene TRBV9 combines with J gene TRBJ2-1; 12 bases align to TRBD1. Looked up from germline, CDR1 is SGDLS and CDR2 is YYNGEE. Trimming cost V 3 bases and J 10 bases; bases outside gene matches: 11. This CDR3 spans 16 amino acids. The CDR3 loop is CASSGGTGGVDPEQFF. The CDR3, as DNA: TGTGCCAGCAGCGGCGGGACAGGGGGCGTCGATCCCGAGCAGTTCTTC.

J is TRBJ2-6 and V is TRBV6-1; tentative D call: TRBD1 (6 bases). This CDR3 spans 17 amino acids. Germline V gene lookup returns CDR1 MNHNS and CDR2 SASEGT. V was cut by 1 base and J by 3 bases, with 13 bases left in between. CDR3 region: CASSEEGVGNGANVLTF. In DNA, the CDR3 is TGTGCCAGCAGTGAAGAGGGGGTAGGGAATGGGGCCAACGTCCTGACTTTC.

The chain uses TRBV9 and TRBJ1-1; 9 bases match TRBD1. The CDR3 runs 15 residues. V lost 4 bases, J lost 4 bases, and 8 bases stayed unmatched. Germline CDR1 SGDLS, CDR2 YYNGEE. The CDR3: CASSNTQGASTEAFF. The CDR3 DNA sequence: TGTGCCAGCAGCAATACACAGGGGGCTAGCACTGAAGCTTTCTTT.

This chain connects TRBV5-4 to TRBJ2-1; 7 nucleotides line up with TRBD2. The CDR3 totals 18 residues. Per germline, CDR1 SGHNT and CDR2 YYREEE (reference sequence). The trim removed 4 bases at V and 9 bases at J, leaving 22 bases unmatched. CDR3 in DNA: TGTGCCAGCAGCCCGCATATCGGTGGGGGGGATAAAGGACGTGAGCAGTTCTTC. Translation: CASSPHIGGGDKGREQFF.

The V call is TRBV20-1, the J call TRBJ1-5, with D possibly being TRBD1 (6 bases). The CDR3 totals 14 residues. Per the germline V gene, CDR1 is DFQATT and CDR2 is SNEGSKA (reference sequence). Trimming took 3 bases from V and 4 from J, leaving 13 bases between them. The CDR3 bases are TGCAGTGCTAGTCCTCTTAGGGGGAATCAGCCCCAGCATTTT. It specifies CSASPLRGNQPQHF.

The chain recombines TRBV6-5 with TRBJ1-2, with a weak D call TRBD1 (6 bases). CDR3 length: 14 residues. With 7 bases removed from V and 0 bases from J, the gap between germline ends came to 12 bases. Germline assignment: CDR1 MNHEY and CDR2 SVGAGI. In DNA, the CDR3 is TGTGCCAGCATGGGGGCAGCCTCTAACTATGGCTACACCTTC. Translated, it gives CASMGAASNYGYTF.

The chain links TRBV9 to TRBJ1-5; TRBD1 is a possible D gene (5 bases). The CDR3 covers 12 residues. V was trimmed by 4 bases and J by 6 bases, leaving 8 bases between them. The germline V gene encodes CDR1 SGDLS and CDR2 YYNGEE. CDR3 in DNA: TGTGCCAGCAGCTCCGGGGGTCAGCCCCAGCATTTT. Protein product: CASSSGGQPQHF.

The V gene is TRBV28, the J gene TRBJ2-5; TRBD2 might be the D (5 bases). Germline CDR1 and CDR2: MDHEN and SYDVKM. With 3 bases removed from V and 3 bases from J, the gap between germline ends came to 20 bases. CDR3 length: 17 amino acids. The CDR3 loop reads CASSFYGFGVEKETQYF. Written as DNA, the CDR3 is TGTGCCAGCAGTTTCTACGGGTTCGGGGTCGAGAAAGAGACCCAGTACTTC.

This clone was observed at least ten times. The chain joins TRBV7-9 to TRBJ1-2; D unresolved. V lost 0 bases to trimming and J lost 0 bases, with 11 bases between them. The CDR3 is 16 amino acids. Germline V lookup: CDR1 SEHNR, CDR2 FQNEAQ (reference sequence). CDR3 DNA sequence: TGTGCCAGCAGCTTAGCGCTCACAGTACCTAACTATGGCTACACCTTC. It yields the protein CASSLALTVPNYGYTF.

There are a few counts of this clone. The V and J genes are TRBV12-3 or TRBV12-4 and TRBJ1-1; 7 nucleotides line up with TRBD1. The CDR3 loop spans 13 amino acids. Trimming at V came to 6 bases and at J to 7 bases, leaving 8 bases not matched to a gene. This chain's CDR3 is CASRSQGENEAFF. The CDR3 DNA reads TGTGCCAGCAGGTCTCAGGGGGAGAATGAAGCTTTCTTT.

The chain is built from TRBV9 and TRBJ2-7; D is perhaps TRBD1 (7 bases). This CDR3 has 15 residues. The V and J ends lost 4 bases and 6 bases respectively, with 20 bases between them. The germline V gene encodes CDR1 SGDLS and CDR2 YYNGEE. In nucleotides, the CDR3 is TGTGCCAGCAGCCCACCCAACAGGGGACTCGGCGAGCAGTACTTC. As protein: CASSPPNRGLGEQYF.

The V call is TRBV5-1, the J call TRBJ2-4, with D tentatively TRBD1 (7 bases). This CDR3 has 16 amino acids. V lost 0 bases to trimming and J lost 2 bases, with 12 bases between them. Germline lookup yields CDR1 SGHRS and CDR2 YFSETQ. The CDR3 loop reads CASSLAQGRSKNIQYF. The CDR3 nucleotides are TGCGCCAGCAGCTTGGCACAGGGGAGGTCCAAAAACATTCAGTACTTC.

This clone was seen only once. This chain links TRBV14 with TRBJ2-7, with 11 nucleotides matching TRBD2. V was pared by 1 base and J by 10 bases, with 3 bases of the junction left unmatched. Germline assignment: CDR1 SGHDN and CDR2 FVKESK. The CDR3 has 13 amino acids. CDR3 sequence (DNA): TGTGCCAGCAGCCAAGCGGGACTAGCGGTACAGTACTTC. It encodes CASSQAGLAVQYF.

The chain uses TRBV5-4 and TRBJ1-2, with TRBD1 as a possible D gene (6 bases). In germline, CDR1 is SGHNT, CDR2 YYREEE (reference sequence). The V gene lost 4 bases and the J gene lost 6 bases, with 31 bases spanning the gap. This CDR3 is 19 amino acids long. Written as DNA, the CDR3 is TGTGCCAGCAGCGTAGCTACAGGGCCTCAACTTAATTTGGGCCATGGCTACACCTTC. It translates to CASSVATGPQLNLGHGYTF.

CDR3 residues: CASSTRPGQGVNTEAFF. The CDR3 DNA follows: TGTGCCAGTAGTACCCGCCCGGGACAGGGGGTGAACACTGAAGCTTTCTTT. V usage is TRBV19 and J usage is TRBJ1-1; 11 bases line up with TRBD1. Germline CDR1 is LNHDA and CDR2 is SQIVND (reference sequence). There are 17 residues in the CDR3. Trimming took 4 bases from V and 0 from J; bases not matched to a gene: 7.

The CDR3 nucleotides read TGTGCCAGCAGCTTAGTCTCGGCCGGCGGGGCTTTCTTT. Translated: CASSLVSAGGAFF. This chain joins TRBV7-9 and TRBJ1-1; no clear D. The ends were cut back, 1 base at V and 11 bases at J, with 14 bases in the middle. Germline loops: CDR1 SEHNR, CDR2 FQNEAQ (reference sequence). This CDR3 contains 13 residues.

V is TRBV29-1 and J is TRBJ2-7; 8 bases map to TRBD1. The V and J ends lost 7 bases and 6 bases, in that order; junction bases with no gene match: 11. CDR3 length: 13 residues. CDR1 is SQVTM and CDR2 is ANQGSEA in the germline V gene. The CDR3 protein is CSGARGRFGEQYF. CDR3 DNA sequence: TGCAGCGGGGCCAGGGGGCGGTTTGGCGAGCAGTACTTC.

This clone was seen a handful of times. The chain recombines TRBV19 with TRBJ2-7; TRBD2 matches at 11 bases. From germline, CDR1 is LNHDA and CDR2 SQIVND (reference sequence). Losses at the gene ends were 4 bases for V and 2 bases for J; bases not matched to a gene: 1. The CDR3 contains 14 residues. The CDR3 nucleotides are TGTGCCAGTAGTAGGACTAGCGGGCCCTACGAGCAGTACTTC. Translation gives CASSRTSGPYEQYF.

The CDR3 nucleotides are TGTGCCTCGGACGCCCAGGGACAGCTCCACTTCTATGGCTACACCTTC. As protein: CASDAQGQLHFYGYTF. This chain connects TRBV30 to TRBJ1-2; 7 positions agree with TRBD1. Germline V gene sequence: CDR1 GTSNPN, CDR2 SVGIG (reference sequence). This CDR3 has 16 residues. V lost 7 bases and J lost 4; bases outside the gene matches: 18. The full variable domain, its missing parts supplied by reference TRBV30 and TRBJ1-2, is SQTIHQWPATLVQPVGSPLSLECTVEGTSNPNLYWYRQAAGRGLQLLFYSVGIGQISSEVPQNLSASRPQDRQFILSSKKLLLSDSGFYLCASDAQGQLHFYGYTFGSGTRLTVV.